The 21 T cell receptor beta chains below come from one sample, sequenced in a study of PD-L1 blockade in urothelial cancer. Assay used: immunoSEQ multiplex PCR; TCRdb lists only in-frame clones, some missing. The data contain about 120,000 clones, 85% to 90% of them singletons. Time point of the sample: peripheral blood 6 weeks after treatment start. The specimen comprised PBMCs, sampled around atezolizumab (anti-PD-L1) treatment. These receptors were taken from a man aged 55 to 69 with urothelial cancer.

This chain connects TRBV5-1 to TRBJ2-2, with 7 nucleotides matching TRBD2. The CDR3 covers 16 residues. V was pared by 4 bases and J by 0 bases, with 6 bases of the junction left unmatched. Germline values: CDR1 SGHRS, CDR2 YFSETQ. The CDR3 reads CASSPTSAPNTGELFF. The CDR3 bases are TGCGCCAGCAGCCCTACTAGCGCTCCGAACACCGGGGAGCTGTTTTTT.

The chain uses TRBV7-2 and TRBJ2-5; no firm D call. CDR3 length: 13 amino acids. The ends were cut back, 8 bases at V and 2 bases at J, with 12 bases in the middle. From germline, CDR1 is SGHTA and CDR2 FQGNSA. CDR3 protein: CASGEARQETQYF. Written as DNA, the CDR3 is TGTGCCAGCGGCGAGGCGCGGCAAGAGACCCAGTACTTC.

The rearrangement links TRBV4-2 to TRBJ2-3; TRBD2 matches 9 bases. The CDR3 length is 16 residues. Germline V gives CDR1 LGHNA, CDR2 YNFKEQ. V lost 0 bases and J lost 6; bases outside the gene matches: 7. Here the CDR3 reads CASSQDPGLATDTQYF. In DNA form, the CDR3 reads TGTGCCAGCAGCCAAGACCCGGGACTAGCAACCGATACGCAGTATTTT.

A single count supports this clone. The chain uses TRBV19 and TRBJ2-1; the match to TRBD2 covers 16 bases. The CDR3 totals 19 residues. With V trimmed by 4 bases and J by 7 bases, 13 bases remained unmatched. Germline V gives CDR1 LNHDA, CDR2 SQIVND (reference sequence). The CDR3 bases are TGTGCCAGTAGTACCCTCGGGACTAGCGGGAGGGCCGGGGGGAATGAGCAGTTCTTC. Translated, it gives CASSTLGTSGRAGGNEQFF.

This clone was picked up a small number of times. This rearrangement joins TRBV29-1 to TRBJ1-4; 10 bases agree with TRBD1. Germline assignment: CDR1 SQVTM and CDR2 ANQGSEA. V dropped 6 bases and J dropped 7; count of bases not matched to a gene: 2. This CDR3 is 12 amino acids long. DNA for the CDR3: TGCAGCGTGACAGGGGGCAGTGAAAAACTGTTTTTT. The encoded protein is CSVTGGSEKLFF.

The chain employs TRBV5-1 and TRBJ1-1; possible D gene TRBD1, 5 bases. The CDR3 length is 14 residues. Germline V lookup: CDR1 SGHRS, CDR2 YFSETQ. Trimming pared 4 bases from V and 3 bases from J, leaving 13 bases between. CDR3 in DNA: TGCGCCAGCAGCCTCGGGGGGGTCGACACTGAAGCTTTCTTT. This codes for CASSLGGVDTEAFF.

The rearrangement uses TRBV6-1 and TRBJ1-5; D is ambiguous. Trimming left V 1 base short and J 8 bases short, with 18 bases between. Per the germline V gene, CDR1 is MNHNS and CDR2 is SASEGT. This CDR3 region has 16 residues. The CDR3 nucleotides read TGTGCCAGCAGTGAAGGGGAGAGGCCGGAGGTGGAGCCCCAGCATTTT. Translation gives CASSEGERPEVEPQHF.

This sequence joins TRBV9 and TRBJ2-7; 9 bases are shared with TRBD2. The CDR3 spans 17 residues. From germline, CDR1 is SGDLS and CDR2 YYNGEE. The ends lost 3 bases at V and 7 bases at J; junction bases unmatched: 17. The DNA for the CDR3 is TGTGCCAGCAGCGAGAGCCCAGTAGCGGGGGTTACGATGGAGCAGTACTTC. Encoded protein: CASSESPVAGVTMEQYF.

The chain links TRBV28 to TRBJ1-1; a possible D gene is TRBD1 (5 bases). The V end was cut by 2 bases, the J end by 4 bases, with 5 bases between. The length of the CDR3 is 12 residues. The germline V gene has CDR1 MDHEN and CDR2 SYDVKM. CDR3 protein: CASSLRGTEAFF. DNA of the CDR3: TGTGCCAGCAGTTTAAGGGGCACTGAAGCTTTCTTT. Variable domain in full (rest from reference TRBV28 and TRBJ1-1): DVKVTQSSRYLVKRTGEKVFLECVQDMDHENMFWYRQDPGLGLRLIYFSYDVKMKEKGDIPEGYSVSREKKERFSLILESASTNQTSMYLCASSLRGTEAFFGQGTRLTVV.

Worth noting for this clone: A junction end diverges from the germline sequence, so it may reflect a read error. The rearrangement uses TRBV27 and TRBJ1-2; perhaps TRBD1 as D (6 bases). This CDR3 has 13 amino acids. CDR1 and CDR2 (germline): MNHEY, SMNVEV (reference sequence). The CDR3 protein is CASSFNSGGAYLF. CDR3 nucleotides: TGTGCCAGCAGTTTTAATTCGGGGGGCGCCTACCTCTTC.

V gene TRBV18 combines with J gene TRBJ2-1; TRBD2 matches at 11 bases. Germline V gene lookup returns CDR1 KGHSH and CDR2 LQKENI. V shed 6 bases, J shed 5 bases, and the junction held 12 bases outside the gene matches. This CDR3 is built from 17 residues. CDR3 coding DNA: TGTGCCAGCTCTCAAAACACTCTAGCGGGAGGACACAATGAGCAGTTCTTC. The encoded protein is CASSQNTLAGGHNEQFF.

This CDR3 is CASSSQGANEKLFF. CDR3 DNA sequence: TGTGCCAGCAGTTCGCAGGGGGCGAATGAAAAACTGTTTTTT. The chain couples TRBV6-5 to TRBJ1-4; 8 bases are shared with TRBD1. Germline-derived CDR1 and CDR2 are MNHEY and SVGAGI. V shed 4 bases and J 5 bases; nucleotides not matched to a gene: 3. The CDR3 loop spans 14 amino acids.

V gene TRBV28 combines with J gene TRBJ2-7; 10 bases agree with TRBD1. CDR1 MDHEN and CDR2 SYDVKM come from the germline V gene. V shed 6 bases and J 2 bases; nucleotides not matched to a gene: 4. The CDR3 is 14 residues long. In nucleotides, the CDR3 is TGTGCCAGCAGCCGGACAGGGGGGACCTACGAGCAGTACTTC. This gives the protein CASSRTGGTYEQYF. Full variable domain (missing parts from reference TRBV28 and TRBJ2-7): DVKVTQSSRYLVKRTGEKVFLECVQDMDHENMFWYRQDPGLGLRLIYFSYDVKMKEKGDIPEGYSVSREKKERFSLILESASTNQTSMYLCASSRTGGTYEQYFGPGTRLTVT.

The chain uses TRBV10-3 and TRBJ2-3; 10 positions agree with TRBD1. Germline values: CDR1 ENHRY, CDR2 SYGVKD. V was pared by 3 bases and J by 1 base, with 7 bases of the junction left unmatched. There are 17 residues in the CDR3. The DNA for the CDR3 is TGTGCCATCAGTGACCAGTCTGGGACAGGGGGCACAGATACGCAGTATTTT. Protein sequence: CAISDQSGTGGTDTQYF.

The chain combines TRBV6-5 with TRBJ2-3; unclear D gene. The ends were cut back, 0 bases at V and 5 bases at J, with 3 bases in the middle. CDR1 is MNHEY, CDR2 SVGAGI, per germline. This CDR3 is built from 12 residues. The chain's CDR3 is CASSYSQDTQYF. The CDR3 DNA reads as TGTGCCAGCAGTTACTCTCAAGATACGCAGTATTTT.

The chain has TRBV6-1 and TRBJ2-1, with 8 bases lining up with TRBD2. Germline loops: CDR1 MNHNS, CDR2 SASEGT. The J segment lost 12 bases and the V segment lost 2 bases, leaving 21 bases of the junction unmatched. The CDR3 spans 18 residues. Here the CDR3 reads CASSEMVGGRGASSGQFF. The CDR3 bases are TGTGCCAGCAGTGAAATGGTGGGGGGGCGGGGGGCTTCGAGCGGGCAGTTCTTC.

The chain joins TRBV9 to TRBJ2-3; the match to TRBD2 covers 7 bases. From germline, CDR1 is SGDLS and CDR2 YYNGEE. The CDR3 runs 16 residues. V trimming: 0 bases; J trimming: 0 bases; junction bases outside the gene matches: 4. DNA for the CDR3: TGTGCCAGCAGCGTAGGTGCTAGCGGTAGCACAGATACGCAGTATTTT. It yields the protein CASSVGASGSTDTQYF.

This clone was seen a single time. The chain joins TRBV7-2 to TRBJ1-2, with TRBD1 matching over 7 bases. Germline V gene lookup returns CDR1 SGHTA and CDR2 FQGNSA. The CDR3 runs 14 residues. J gave up 3 bases and V 5 bases, and 6 bases lay outside the gene matches. In nucleotides, the CDR3 is TGTGCCAGCAGCACCACCGGGACAGACTATGGCTACACCTTC. As protein: CASSTTGTDYGYTF.

The chain combines TRBV29-1 with TRBJ1-6; 8 bases are shared with TRBD1. Germline-derived CDR1 and CDR2 are SQVTM and ANQGSEA. V shed 8 bases, J shed 14 bases, and the junction held 26 bases outside the gene matches. The CDR3 length is 17 residues. This CDR3 is CSNPARGPYHGPTALHF. Written as DNA, the CDR3 is TGCAGCAACCCCGCCAGGGGGCCATACCACGGGCCCACGGCCCTCCACTTT.

V and J are TRBV5-5 and TRBJ1-2, with unresolved D. Germline lookup yields CDR1 SGHKS and CDR2 YYEKEE (reference sequence). The CDR3 runs 12 residues. Trimming pared 0 bases from V and 4 bases from J, leaving 4 bases between. The CDR3 spells CASSLDSYGYTF. The DNA for the CDR3 is TGTGCCAGCAGCTTGGACAGCTATGGCTACACCTTC.

The chain combines TRBV30 with TRBJ1-5; a weak D match, TRBD1 (5 bases). Germline V lookup: CDR1 GTSNPN, CDR2 SVGIG (reference sequence). CDR3 length equals 15 residues. V was clipped by 3 bases and J by 0 bases, with 12 bases between them. The CDR3 coding sequence is TGTGCCTGGAGCCCAGGGCAGTTTAGCAATCAGCCCCAGCATTTT. Protein sequence: CAWSPGQFSNQPQHF.